This T cell receptor (beta chain) was obtained from a study of T-cell reconstitution after alpha-beta-depleted transplantation in children. Germline CDR1 is MNHEY and CDR2 is SVGAGI. This CDR3 has 14 amino acids. Trimming pared 0 bases from V and 7 bases from J, leaving 10 bases between. A TCRbeta library incorporating unique molecular identifiers was prepared. Each CDR3 protein is one row after TCRdb ran MiXCR on the PCR reads. The repertoire consists of 600,000 to 700,000 distinct CDR3 sequences, with around 13% occurring once and the leading ten covering 0.79%. This clonotype was observed a few times.

V gene TRBV6-5 combines with J gene TRBJ2-1; D unresolved. The sequencing here drew on PBMCs, taken before TCRalphabeta/CD19-depleted stem cell transplant. The source is a girl under 10 years old with congenital amegakaryocytic thrombocytopenia, due to receive a stem cell transplant. The CDR3: CASSYSAWGNEQFF. The CDR3 DNA reads TGTGCCAGCAGTTACTCTGCATGGGGAAATGAGCAGTTCTTC.